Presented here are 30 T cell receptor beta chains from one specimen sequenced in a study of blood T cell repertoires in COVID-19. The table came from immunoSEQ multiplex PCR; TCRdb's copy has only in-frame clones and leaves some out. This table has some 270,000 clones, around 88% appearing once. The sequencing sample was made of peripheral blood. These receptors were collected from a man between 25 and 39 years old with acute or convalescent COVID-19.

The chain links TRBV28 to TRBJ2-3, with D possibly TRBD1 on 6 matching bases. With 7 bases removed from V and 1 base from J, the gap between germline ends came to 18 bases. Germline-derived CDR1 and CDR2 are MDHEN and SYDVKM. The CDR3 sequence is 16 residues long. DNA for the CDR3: TGTGCCAGCAATCCCCATCCCCCAGGGGGCACAGATACGCAGTATTTT. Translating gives CASNPHPPGGTDTQYF.

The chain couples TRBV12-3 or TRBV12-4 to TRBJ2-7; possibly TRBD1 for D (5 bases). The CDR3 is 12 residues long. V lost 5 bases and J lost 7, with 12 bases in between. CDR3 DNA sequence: TGTGCCAGCAGTGAGTCAGGGTGGGAGCAGTACTTC. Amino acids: CASSESGWEQYF.

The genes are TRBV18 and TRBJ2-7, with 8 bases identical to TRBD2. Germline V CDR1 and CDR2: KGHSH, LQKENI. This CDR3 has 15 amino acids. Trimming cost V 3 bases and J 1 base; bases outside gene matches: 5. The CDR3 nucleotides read TGTGCCAGCTCACCTCGACTAGCGAGTTCCTACGAGCAGTACTTC. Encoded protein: CASSPRLASSYEQYF.

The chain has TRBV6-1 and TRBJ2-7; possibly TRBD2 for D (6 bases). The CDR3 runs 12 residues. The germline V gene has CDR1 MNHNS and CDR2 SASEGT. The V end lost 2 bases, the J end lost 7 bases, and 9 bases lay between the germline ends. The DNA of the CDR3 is TGTGCCAGCAGTGAATGGGCGGGGGAGCAGTACTTC. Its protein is CASSEWAGEQYF.

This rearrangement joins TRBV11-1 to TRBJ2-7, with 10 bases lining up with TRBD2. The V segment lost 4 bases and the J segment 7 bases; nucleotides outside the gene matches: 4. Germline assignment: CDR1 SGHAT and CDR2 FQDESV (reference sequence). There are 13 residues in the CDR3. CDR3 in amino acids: CASSSTTSGEQYF. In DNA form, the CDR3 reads TGTGCCAGCAGCTCTACGACTAGCGGGGAGCAGTACTTC.

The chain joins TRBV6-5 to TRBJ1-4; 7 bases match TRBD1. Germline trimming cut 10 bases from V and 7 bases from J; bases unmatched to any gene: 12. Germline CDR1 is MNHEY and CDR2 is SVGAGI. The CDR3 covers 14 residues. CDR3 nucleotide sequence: TGTGCCACGTATGTGACAGGGCTTGCTGAAAAACTGTTTTTT. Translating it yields CATYVTGLAEKLFF.

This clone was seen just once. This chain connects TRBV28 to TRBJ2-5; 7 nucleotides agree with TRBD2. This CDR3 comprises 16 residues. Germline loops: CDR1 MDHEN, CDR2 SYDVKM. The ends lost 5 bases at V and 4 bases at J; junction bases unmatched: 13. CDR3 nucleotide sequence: TGTGCCAGCAGTCGTTATGGAGGGGACTACCGAGAGACCCAGTACTTC. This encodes CASSRYGGDYRETQYF.

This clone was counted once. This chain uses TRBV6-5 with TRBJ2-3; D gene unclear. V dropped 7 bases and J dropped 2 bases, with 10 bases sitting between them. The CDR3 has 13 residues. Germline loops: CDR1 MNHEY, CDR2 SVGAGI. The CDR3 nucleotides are TGTGCCAGCACCAGGCTGACCACAGATACGCAGTATTTT. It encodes CASTRLTTDTQYF.

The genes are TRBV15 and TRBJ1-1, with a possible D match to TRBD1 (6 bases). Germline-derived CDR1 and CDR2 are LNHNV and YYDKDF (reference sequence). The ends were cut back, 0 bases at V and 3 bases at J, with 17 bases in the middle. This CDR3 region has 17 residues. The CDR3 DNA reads TGTGCCACCAGCAGAGATATTGTGGGGGCGTCGGACACTGAAGCTTTCTTT. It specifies CATSRDIVGASDTEAFF.

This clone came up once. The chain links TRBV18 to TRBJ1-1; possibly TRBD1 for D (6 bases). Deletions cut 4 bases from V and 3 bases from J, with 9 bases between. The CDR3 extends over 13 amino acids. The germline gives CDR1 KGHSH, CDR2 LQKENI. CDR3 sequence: CASSRGLDTEAFF. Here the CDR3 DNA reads TGTGCCAGCTCACGGGGGCTCGACACTGAAGCTTTCTTT.

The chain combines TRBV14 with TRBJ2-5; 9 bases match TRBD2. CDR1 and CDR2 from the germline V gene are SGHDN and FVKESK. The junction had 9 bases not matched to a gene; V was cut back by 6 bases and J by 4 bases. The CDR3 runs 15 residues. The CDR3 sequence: CASRPGLALGETQYF. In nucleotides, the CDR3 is TGTGCCAGCAGACCGGGACTAGCTCTCGGAGAGACCCAGTACTTC.

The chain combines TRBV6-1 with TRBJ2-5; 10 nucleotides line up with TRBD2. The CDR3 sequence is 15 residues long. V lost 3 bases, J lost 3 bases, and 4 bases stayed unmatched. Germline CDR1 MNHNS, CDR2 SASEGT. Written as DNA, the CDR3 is TGTGCCAGCAGTGACCGGACTAGCGGAAAAGAGACCCAGTACTTC. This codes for CASSDRTSGKETQYF.

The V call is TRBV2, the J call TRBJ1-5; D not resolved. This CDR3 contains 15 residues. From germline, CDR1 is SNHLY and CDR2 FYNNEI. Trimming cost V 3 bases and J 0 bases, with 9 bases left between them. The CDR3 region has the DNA TGTGCCAGCAGTGATGCACTGCTTAGCAATCAGCCCCAGCATTTT. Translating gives CASSDALLSNQPQHF.

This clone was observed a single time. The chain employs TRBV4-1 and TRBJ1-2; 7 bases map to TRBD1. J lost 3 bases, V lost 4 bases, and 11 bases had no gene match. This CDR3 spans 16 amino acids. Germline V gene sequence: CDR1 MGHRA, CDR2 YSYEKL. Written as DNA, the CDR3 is TGCGCCAGCAGCCCACAGGGGTTTGGGTACGACTATGGCTACACCTTC. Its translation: CASSPQGFGYDYGYTF.

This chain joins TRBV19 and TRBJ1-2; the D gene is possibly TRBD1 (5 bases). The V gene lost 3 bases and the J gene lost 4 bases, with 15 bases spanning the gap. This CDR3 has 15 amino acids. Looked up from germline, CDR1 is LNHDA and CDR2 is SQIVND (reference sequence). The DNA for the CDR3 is TGTGCCAGTAGTATCTCTCTCGGGGGATTCTATGGCTACACCTTC. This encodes CASSISLGGFYGYTF. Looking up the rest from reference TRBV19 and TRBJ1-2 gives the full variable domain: DGGITQSPKYLFRKEGQNVTLSCEQNLNHDAMYWYRQDPGQGLRLIYYSQIVNDFQKGDIAEGYSVSREKKESFPLTVTSAQKNPTAFYLCASSISLGGFYGYTFGSGTRLTVV.

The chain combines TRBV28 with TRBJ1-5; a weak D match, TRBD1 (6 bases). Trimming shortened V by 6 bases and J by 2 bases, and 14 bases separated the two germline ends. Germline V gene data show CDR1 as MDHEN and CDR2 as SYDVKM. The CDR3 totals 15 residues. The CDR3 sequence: CASRLGSGGNQPQHF. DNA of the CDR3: TGTGCCAGCAGATTGGGTTCAGGGGGCAATCAGCCCCAGCATTTT.

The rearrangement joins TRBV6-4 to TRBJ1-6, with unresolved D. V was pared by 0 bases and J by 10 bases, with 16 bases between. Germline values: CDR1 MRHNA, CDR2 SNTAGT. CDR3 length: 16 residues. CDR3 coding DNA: TGTGCCAGCAGTGACTCGATAGTTCTGCGATACTCACCCCTCCACTTT. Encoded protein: CASSDSIVLRYSPLHF.

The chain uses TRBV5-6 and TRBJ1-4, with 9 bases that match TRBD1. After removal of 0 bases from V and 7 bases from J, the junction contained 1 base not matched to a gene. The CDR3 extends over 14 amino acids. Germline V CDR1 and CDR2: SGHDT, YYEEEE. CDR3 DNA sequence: TGTGCCAGCAGCTTGGACAGGGGGCGTGAAAAACTGTTTTTT. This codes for CASSLDRGREKLFF.

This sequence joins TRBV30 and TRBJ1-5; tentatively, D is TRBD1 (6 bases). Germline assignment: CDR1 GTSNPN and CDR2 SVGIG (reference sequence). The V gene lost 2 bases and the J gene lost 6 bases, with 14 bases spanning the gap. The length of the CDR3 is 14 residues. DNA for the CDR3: TGTGCCTGGAGTAAGGGACACTCAAGTCAGCCCCAGCATTTT. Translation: CAWSKGHSSQPQHF.

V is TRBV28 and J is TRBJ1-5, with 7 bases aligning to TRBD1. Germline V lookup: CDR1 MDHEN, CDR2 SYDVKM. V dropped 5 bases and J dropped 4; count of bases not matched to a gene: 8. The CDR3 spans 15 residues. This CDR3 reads CASSRTGPNNQPQHF. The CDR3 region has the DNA TGTGCCAGCAGTCGGACAGGTCCCAATAATCAGCCCCAGCATTTT. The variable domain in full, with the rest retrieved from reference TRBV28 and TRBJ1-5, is DVKVTQSSRYLVKRTGEKVFLECVQDMDHENMFWYRQDPGLGLRLIYFSYDVKMKEKGDIPEGYSVSREKKERFSLILESASTNQTSMYLCASSRTGPNNQPQHFGDGTRLSIL.

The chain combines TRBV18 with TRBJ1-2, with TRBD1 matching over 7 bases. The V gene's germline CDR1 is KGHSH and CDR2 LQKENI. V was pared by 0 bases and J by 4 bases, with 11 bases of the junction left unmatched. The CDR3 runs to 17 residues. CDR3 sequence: CASSPPSSQGYGYGYTF. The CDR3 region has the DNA TGTGCCAGCTCACCACCTTCATCACAGGGGTACGGCTATGGCTACACCTTC.

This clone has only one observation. CDR3 bases: TGCGCCAGCAGGAGGCGGACAGGGAGATACAATGAGCAGTTCTTC. The encoded protein is CASRRRTGRYNEQFF. The genes are TRBV5-1 and TRBJ2-1; 8 bases match TRBD1. CDR1 SGHRS and CDR2 YFSETQ come from the germline V gene. CDR3 length equals 15 residues. Unmatched junction bases numbered 8, after V lost 5 bases and J lost 4 bases.

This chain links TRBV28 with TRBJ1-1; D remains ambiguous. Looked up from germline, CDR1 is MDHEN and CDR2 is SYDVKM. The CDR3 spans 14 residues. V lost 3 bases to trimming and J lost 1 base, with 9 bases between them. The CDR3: CASSLAGSNTEAFF. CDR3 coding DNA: TGTGCCAGCAGTTTGGCAGGATCGAACACTGAAGCTTTCTTT.

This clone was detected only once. The CDR3 region is CASRQGGAGGYTF. DNA for the CDR3: TGTGCCAGCAGACAAGGGGGGGCTGGAGGCTACACCTTC. The chain is built from TRBV6-5 and TRBJ1-2, with a weak D call TRBD1 (6 bases). Germline V lookup: CDR1 MNHEY, CDR2 SVGAGI. Trimming stripped 6 bases from V and 8 bases from J, with 16 bases between. The CDR3 has 13 amino acids.

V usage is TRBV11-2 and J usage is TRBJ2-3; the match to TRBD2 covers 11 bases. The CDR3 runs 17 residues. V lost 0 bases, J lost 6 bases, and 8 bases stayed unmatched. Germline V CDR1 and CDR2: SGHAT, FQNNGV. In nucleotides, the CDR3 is TGTGCCAGCAGCTTAGATCCCACTAGCGGGAGTTATGATACGCAGTATTTT. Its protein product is CASSLDPTSGSYDTQYF.

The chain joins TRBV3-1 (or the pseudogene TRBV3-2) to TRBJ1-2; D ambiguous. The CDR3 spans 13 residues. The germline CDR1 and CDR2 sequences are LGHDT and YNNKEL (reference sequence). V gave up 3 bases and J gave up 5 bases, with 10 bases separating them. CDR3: CASSHLPTYGYTF. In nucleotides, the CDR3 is TGTGCCAGCAGCCATTTACCGACATATGGCTACACCTTC.

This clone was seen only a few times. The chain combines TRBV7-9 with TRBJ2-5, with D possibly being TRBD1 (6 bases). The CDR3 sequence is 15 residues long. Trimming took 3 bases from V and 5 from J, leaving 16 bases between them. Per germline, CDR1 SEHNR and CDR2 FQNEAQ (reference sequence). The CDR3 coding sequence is TGTGCCAGCAGCTTTTCTACAGGGTGGGAGGAGACCCAGTACTTC. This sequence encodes CASSFSTGWEETQYF.

The CDR3 sequence: CASRLAGTYNEQFF. The CDR3 nucleotides read TGTGCCAGCAGACTAGCGGGGACCTACAATGAGCAGTTCTTC. The chain combines TRBV28 with TRBJ2-1, with 10 bases aligning to TRBD2. CDR3 length equals 14 residues. The V segment lost 6 bases and the J segment 2 bases; nucleotides outside the gene matches: 1. Germline CDR1 is MDHEN and CDR2 is SYDVKM.

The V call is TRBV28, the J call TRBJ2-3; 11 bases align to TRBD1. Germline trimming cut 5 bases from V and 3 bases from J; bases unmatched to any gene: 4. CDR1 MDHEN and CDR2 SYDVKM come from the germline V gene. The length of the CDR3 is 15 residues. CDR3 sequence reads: CASSPGTGGTDTQYF. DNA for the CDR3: TGTGCCAGCAGTCCTGGGACAGGGGGGACAGATACGCAGTATTTT.

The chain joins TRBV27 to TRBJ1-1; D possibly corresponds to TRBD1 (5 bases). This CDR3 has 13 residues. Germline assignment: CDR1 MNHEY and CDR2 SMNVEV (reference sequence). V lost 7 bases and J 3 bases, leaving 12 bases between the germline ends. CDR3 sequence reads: CASMGGGDTEAFF. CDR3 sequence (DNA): TGTGCCAGCATGGGTGGGGGGGACACTGAAGCTTTCTTT.